This T cell receptor beta chain was observed in a study of cytomegalovirus exposure and HLA in healthy donors. Study summary: Unique TCR beta sequences numbering approximately 100 million came from 150 million to 200 million T cells in an earlier analysis. Overall study findings and caveats: In a later analysis, about 17,000 TCR beta sequences were associated with HLA alleles at 0.05 false discovery rate. V- and J-gene trimming in TCR beta was tied to a missense DCLRE1C variant by an analysis performed later.

Note on this clone: The target antigen is unknown.

This CDR3 has 14 amino acids. The V and J ends lost 1 base and 4 bases respectively, with 10 bases between them. Germline V gene data show CDR1 as SNHLY and CDR2 as FYNNEI. The PCR made use of 60 Vbeta and 13 Jbeta primers. Some clones are missing from TCRdb's copy, which holds only in-frame ones; the method was immunoSEQ multiplex PCR. Seen here are some 25,000 clones, 75% to 80% observed once, and the top ten hold 3.5% to 5.5%. This clonotype was obtained from a male donor in good health and CMV-seronegative. V and J are TRBV2 and TRBJ1-1, with D unresolved. What was sequenced was PBMCs. This chain's CDR3 is CASSEEGEGTEAFF. The DNA of the CDR3 is TGTGCCAGCAGTGAAGAGGGCGAGGGCACTGAAGCTTTCTTT.